Listed below are T cell receptor beta chains from one sample, sequenced in a study of T cell responses to AZD1222 COVID-19 vaccine. Only in-frame clones appear in the TCRdb table, and some are missing; sequencing was by immunoSEQ multiplex PCR. The sample has 90,000 to 150,000 clones, around 90% seen once. The sample here was peripheral blood, taken on day 0 of AZD1222 vaccination. These receptors came from an adult in good health. Both conserved end residues are part of each CDR3. The D gene is left open where the match is weak. The size of a clone is reported for some rows only, either as once, few or many, or as a class for expanded clones.

>TRBJ1-2|13|TRBV7-2|NA|NA
CASSVDTNYGYTF
TGTGCCAGCAGCGTTGACACTAACTATGGCTACACCTTC
>TRBJ1-2|13|TRBV18|NA|few
CASSPGGNYGYTF
TGTGCCAGCTCACCGGGCGGGAACTATGGCTACACCTTC
>TRBJ1-2|14|TRBV2|TRBD1|NA
CAGQDSLKGYGYTF
TGTGCCGGACAGGACAGCCTAAAAGGGTATGGCTACACCTTC
>TRBJ1-2|17|TRBV9|TRBD1|once
CASKSTGGQDFFYGYTF
TGTGCCAGCAAGTCCACTGGGGGACAGGACTTCTTCTATGGCTACACCTTC
>TRBJ2-7|13|TRBV5-6|NA|NA
CASRSQGFAEQYF
TGTGCCAGCAGGTCGCAGGGGTTCGCCGAGCAGTACTTC
>TRBJ1-4|15|TRBV25-1|NA|NA
CASSESNREVEKLFF
TGTGCCAGCAGTGAATCCAACAGGGAAGTAGAAAAACTGTTTTTT
>TRBJ2-7|13|TRBV5-4|NA|NA
CASSLPQSYEQYF
TGTGCCAGCAGCTTGCCACAGTCCTACGAGCAGTACTTC
>TRBJ2-7|15|TRBV18|TRBD2|NA
CASSPNSGIAYEQYF
TGTGCCAGCTCACCCAATAGCGGGATCGCCTACGAGCAGTACTTC
>TRBJ1-5|13|TRBV27|TRBD1|NA
CARGQGGNQPQHF
TGTGCCAGGGGACAGGGTGGCAATCAGCCCCAGCATTTT
>TRBJ1-2|11|TRBV3-1/TRBV3-2|NA|once
CASSRQGGYTF
TGTGCCAGCAGCCGGCAGGGGGGCTACACCTTC
>TRBJ1-2|13|TRBV2|NA|NA
CASSAGPRYGYTF
TGTGCCAGCAGCGCGGGACCGCGCTATGGCTACACCTTC
>TRBJ2-6|17|TRBV7-3|NA|NA
CASSHWGGNSGANVLTF
TGTGCCAGCAGCCACTGGGGGGGCAACTCTGGGGCCAACGTCCTGACTTTC
>TRBJ2-5|11|TRBV7-9|NA|NA
CASSPGSTQYF
TGTGCCAGCAGCCCTGGGTCGACCCAGTACTTC
>TRBJ1-1|15|TRBV28|TRBD1|NA
CASRMIGGAGTEAFF
TGTGCCAGCAGAATGATAGGGGGCGCGGGCACTGAAGCTTTCTTT
>TRBJ2-2|13|TRBV18|NA|NA
CASSPRGTGELFF
TGTGCCAGCTCACCACGGGGCACCGGGGAGCTGTTTTTT
>TRBJ1-1|11|TRBV5-1|NA|few
CASSRDTEAFF
TGCGCCAGCAGCCGGGACACTGAAGCTTTCTTT
>TRBJ1-2|14|TRBV7-9|TRBD1|NA
CASSRGQGNYGYTF
TGTGCCAGCAGCAGGGGACAGGGAAACTATGGCTACACCTTC
>TRBJ1-2|13|TRBV12-3/TRBV12-4|NA|NA
CASSFYTDYGYTF
TGTGCCAGCAGTTTCTATACTGACTATGGCTACACCTTC
>TRBJ2-1|11|TRBV6-5|NA|once
CASTEGGEQFF
TGTGCCAGCACGGAGGGGGGTGAGCAGTTCTTC
>TRBJ1-5|15|TRBV6-5|NA|NA
CASRGGVGRYQPQHF
TGTGCCAGCAGGGGGGGGGTTGGACGATATCAGCCCCAGCATTTT
>TRBJ1-3|19|TRBV2|NA|NA
CASSRRVSRQPVSGNTIYF
TGTGCCAGCAGTCGCCGGGTCAGTAGGCAGCCCGTCTCTGGAAACACCATATATTTT
>TRBJ2-7|16|TRBV18|TRBD1|NA
CASSPLGTGSTYEQYF
TGTGCCAGCTCCCCTCTCGGGACAGGGTCAACCTACGAGCAGTACTTC
>TRBJ2-1|14|TRBV5-6|NA|NA
CASRYRDSYNEQFF
TGTGCCAGCAGATACAGAGACTCCTACAATGAGCAGTTCTTC
>TRBJ2-2|16|TRBV5-6|TRBD2|NA
CASSLPGGENTGELFF
TGTGCCAGCAGCTTGCCCGGGGGGGAGAACACCGGGGAGCTGTTTTTT
>TRBJ2-1|14|TRBV4-2|NA|NA
CASSQVGRLNEQFF
TGTGCCAGCAGCCAAGTTGGGAGGTTGAATGAGCAGTTCTTC
>TRBJ2-7|13|TRBV28|NA|NA
CASRRRGSYEQYF
TGTGCCAGCAGGCGCCGGGGGTCCTACGAGCAGTACTTC
>TRBJ2-1|15|TRBV6-4|TRBD2|few
CASSDSTSGSNEQFF
TGTGCCAGCAGTGACTCGACTAGCGGGAGCAATGAGCAGTTCTTC
>TRBJ1-1|14|TRBV18|NA|NA
CASTPGQRRPEAFF
TGTGCCAGCACCCCAGGCCAAAGACGGCCTGAAGCTTTCTTT
>TRBJ2-2|14|TRBV15|NA|NA
CATRGGRVTGELFF
TGTGCCACCAGGGGCGGGCGGGTAACCGGGGAGCTGTTTTTT
>TRBJ2-3|15|TRBV3-1/TRBV3-2|TRBD2|NA
CASSQAGGSADTQYF
TGTGCCAGCAGCCAAGCGGGAGGGAGCGCAGATACGCAGTATTTT
>TRBJ2-7|13|TRBV11-2|TRBD1|NA
CASSQDRGDEQYF
TGTGCCAGCAGCCAAGACAGGGGCGACGAGCAGTACTTC
>TRBJ2-7|14|TRBV6-5|NA|NA
CASSYMRAQYEQYF
TGTGCCAGCAGTTACATGAGGGCGCAGTACGAGCAGTACTTC
>TRBJ1-4|12|TRBV28|NA|NA
CASSDSYEKLFF
TGTGCCAGCAGCGACAGTTATGAAAAACTGTTTTTT